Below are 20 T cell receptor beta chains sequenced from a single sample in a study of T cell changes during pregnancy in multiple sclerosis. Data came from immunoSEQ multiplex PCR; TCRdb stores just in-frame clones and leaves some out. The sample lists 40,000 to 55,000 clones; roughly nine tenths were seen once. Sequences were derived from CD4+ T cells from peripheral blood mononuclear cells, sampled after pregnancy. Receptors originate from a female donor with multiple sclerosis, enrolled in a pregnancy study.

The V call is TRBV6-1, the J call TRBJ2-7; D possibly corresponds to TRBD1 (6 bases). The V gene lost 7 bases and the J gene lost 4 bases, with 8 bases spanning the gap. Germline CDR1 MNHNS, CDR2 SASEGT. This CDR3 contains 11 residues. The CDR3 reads CASTQGYEQYF. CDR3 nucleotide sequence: TGTGCCAGCACCCAGGGGTACGAGCAGTACTTC.

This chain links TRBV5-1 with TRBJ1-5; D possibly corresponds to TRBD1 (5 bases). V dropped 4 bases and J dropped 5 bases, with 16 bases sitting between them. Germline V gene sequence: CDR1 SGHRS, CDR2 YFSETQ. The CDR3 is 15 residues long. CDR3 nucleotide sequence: TGCGCCAGCAGCCCTCAGCCAGGGAGGGATCAGCCCCAGCATTTT. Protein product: CASSPQPGRDQPQHF.

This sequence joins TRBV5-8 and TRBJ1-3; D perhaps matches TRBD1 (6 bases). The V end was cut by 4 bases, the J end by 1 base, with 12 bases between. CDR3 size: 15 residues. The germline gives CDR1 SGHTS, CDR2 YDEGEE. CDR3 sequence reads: CASSQQGRSGNTIYF. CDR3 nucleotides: TGTGCCAGCAGCCAACAGGGAAGGTCTGGAAACACCATATATTTT.

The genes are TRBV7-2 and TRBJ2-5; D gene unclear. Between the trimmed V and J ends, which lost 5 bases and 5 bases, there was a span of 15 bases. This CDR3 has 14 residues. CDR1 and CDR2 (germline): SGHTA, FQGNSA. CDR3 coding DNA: TGTGCCAGCAGCCTGTTGGTAGCCTTCGAGACCCAGTACTTC. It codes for CASSLLVAFETQYF.

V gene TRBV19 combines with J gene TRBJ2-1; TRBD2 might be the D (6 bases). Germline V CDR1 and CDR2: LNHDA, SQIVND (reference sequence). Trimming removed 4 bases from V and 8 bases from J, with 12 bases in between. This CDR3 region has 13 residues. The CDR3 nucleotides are TGTGCCAGTAGTAATCGGGGACTCGATGAGCAGTTCTTC. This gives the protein CASSNRGLDEQFF.

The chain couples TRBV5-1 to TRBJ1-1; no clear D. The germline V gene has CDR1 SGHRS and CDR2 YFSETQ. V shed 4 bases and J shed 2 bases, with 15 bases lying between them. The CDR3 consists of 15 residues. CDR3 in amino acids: CASSRTGEGNTEAFF. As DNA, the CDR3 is TGCGCCAGCAGCAGAACGGGCGAGGGAAACACTGAAGCTTTCTTT.

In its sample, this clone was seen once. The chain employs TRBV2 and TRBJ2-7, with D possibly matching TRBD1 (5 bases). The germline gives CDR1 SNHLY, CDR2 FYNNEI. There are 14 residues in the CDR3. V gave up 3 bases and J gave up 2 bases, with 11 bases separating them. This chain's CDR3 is CASSDWGRAYEQYF. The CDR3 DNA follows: TGTGCCAGCAGTGATTGGGGCAGAGCCTACGAGCAGTACTTC.

Here the CDR3 reads CASSLSGAGNEQFF. CDR3 DNA sequence: TGTGCCAGCAGCTTGTCGGGAGCAGGCAATGAGCAGTTCTTC. The chain employs TRBV11-3 and TRBJ2-1; a weak D match, TRBD2 (6 bases). Per the germline V gene, CDR1 is SGHNT and CDR2 is YENEEA. Between the trimmed V and J ends, which lost 3 bases and 6 bases, there was a span of 12 bases. This CDR3 has 14 residues.

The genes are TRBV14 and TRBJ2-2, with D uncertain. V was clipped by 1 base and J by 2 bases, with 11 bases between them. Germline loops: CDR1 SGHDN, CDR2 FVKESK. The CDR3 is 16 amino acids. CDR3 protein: CASSQVSPYNTGELFF. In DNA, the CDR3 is TGTGCCAGCAGCCAAGTCTCACCCTATAACACCGGGGAGCTGTTTTTT.

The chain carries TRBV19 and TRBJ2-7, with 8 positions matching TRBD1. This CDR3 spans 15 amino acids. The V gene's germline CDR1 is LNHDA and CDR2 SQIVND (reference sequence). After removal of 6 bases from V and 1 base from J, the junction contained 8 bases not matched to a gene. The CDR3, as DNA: TGTGCCAGTAGCCGTACAGGGGGTGATTCCTACGAGCAGTACTTC. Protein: CASSRTGGDSYEQYF.

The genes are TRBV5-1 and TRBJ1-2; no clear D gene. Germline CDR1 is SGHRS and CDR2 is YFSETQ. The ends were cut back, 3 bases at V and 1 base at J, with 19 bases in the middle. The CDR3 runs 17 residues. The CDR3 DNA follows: TGCGCCAGCAGCTCTTCCTCGGGAGGAGAAATTAACTATGGCTACACCTTC. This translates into CASSSSSGGEINYGYTF. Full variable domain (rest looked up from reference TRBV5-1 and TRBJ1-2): KAGVTQTPRYLIKTRGQQVTLSCSPISGHRSVSWYQQTPGQGLQFLFEYFSETQRNKGNFPGRFSGRQFSNSRSEMNVSTLELGDSALYLCASSSSSGGEINYGYTFGSGTRLTVV.

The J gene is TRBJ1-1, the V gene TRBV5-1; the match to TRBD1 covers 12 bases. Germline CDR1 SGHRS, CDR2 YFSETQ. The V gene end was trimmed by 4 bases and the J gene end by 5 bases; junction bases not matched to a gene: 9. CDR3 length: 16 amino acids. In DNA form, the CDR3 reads TGCGCCAGCAGCGCACTTGGGACAGGGGGCATGACTGAAGCTTTCTTT. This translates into CASSALGTGGMTEAFF.

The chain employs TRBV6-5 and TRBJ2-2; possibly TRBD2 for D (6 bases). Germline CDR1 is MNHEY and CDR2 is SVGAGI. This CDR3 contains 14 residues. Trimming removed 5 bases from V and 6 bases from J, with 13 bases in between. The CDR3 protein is CASSMEGRPGELFF. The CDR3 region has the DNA TGTGCCAGCAGTATGGAGGGGAGGCCCGGGGAGCTGTTTTTT.

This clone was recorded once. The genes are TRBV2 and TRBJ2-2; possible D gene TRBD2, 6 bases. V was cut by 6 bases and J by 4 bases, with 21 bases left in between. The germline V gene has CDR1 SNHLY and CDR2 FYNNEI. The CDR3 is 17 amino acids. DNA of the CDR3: TGTGCCAGCAGACCTCTCACTAGCCCAGCGGCCACCGGGGAGCTGTTTTTT. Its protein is CASRPLTSPAATGELFF. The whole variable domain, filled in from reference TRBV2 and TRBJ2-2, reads EPEVTQTPSHQVTQMGQEVILRCVPISNHLYFYWYRQILGQKVEFLVSFYNNEISEKSEIFDDQFSVERPDGSNFTLKIRSTKLEDSAMYFCASRPLTSPAATGELFFGEGSRLTVL.

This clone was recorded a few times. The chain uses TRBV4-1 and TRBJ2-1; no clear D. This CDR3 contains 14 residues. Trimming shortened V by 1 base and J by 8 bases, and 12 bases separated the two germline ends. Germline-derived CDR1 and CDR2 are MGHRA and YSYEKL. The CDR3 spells CASSQVPGFHEQFF. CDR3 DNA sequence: TGCGCCAGCAGCCAAGTCCCAGGTTTTCATGAGCAGTTCTTC.

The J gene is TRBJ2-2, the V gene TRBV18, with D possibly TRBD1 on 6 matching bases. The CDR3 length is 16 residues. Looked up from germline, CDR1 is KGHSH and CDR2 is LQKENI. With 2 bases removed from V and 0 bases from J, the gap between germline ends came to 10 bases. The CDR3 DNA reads TGTGCCAGCTCACCAAGGGACAAAACGAACACCGGGGAGCTGTTTTTT. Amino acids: CASSPRDKTNTGELFF.

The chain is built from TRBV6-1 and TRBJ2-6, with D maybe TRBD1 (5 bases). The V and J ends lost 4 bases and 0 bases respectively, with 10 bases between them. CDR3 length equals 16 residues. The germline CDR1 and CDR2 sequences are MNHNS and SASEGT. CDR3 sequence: CASSGTGSSGANVLTF. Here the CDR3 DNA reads TGTGCCAGCAGTGGAACAGGTTCCTCTGGGGCCAACGTCCTGACTTTC.

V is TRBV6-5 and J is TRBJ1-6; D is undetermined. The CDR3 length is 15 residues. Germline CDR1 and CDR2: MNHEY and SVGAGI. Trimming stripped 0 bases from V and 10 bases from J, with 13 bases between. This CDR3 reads CASSYSRTLSSPLHF. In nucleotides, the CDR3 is TGTGCCAGCAGTTACTCTAGGACTTTATCCTCACCCCTCCACTTT.

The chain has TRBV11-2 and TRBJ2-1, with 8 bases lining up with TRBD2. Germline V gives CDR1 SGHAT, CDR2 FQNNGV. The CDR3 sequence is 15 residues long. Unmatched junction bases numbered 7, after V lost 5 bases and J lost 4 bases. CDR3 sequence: CASSIRLAGYNEQFF. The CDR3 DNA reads TGTGCCAGCAGCATCCGTTTAGCGGGATACAATGAGCAGTTCTTC. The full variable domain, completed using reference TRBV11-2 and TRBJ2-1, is EAGVAQSPRYKIIEKRQSVAFWCNPISGHATLYWYQQILGQGPKLLIQFQNNGVVDDSQLPKDRFSAERLKGVDSTLKIQPAKLEDSAVYLCASSIRLAGYNEQFFGPGTRLTVL.

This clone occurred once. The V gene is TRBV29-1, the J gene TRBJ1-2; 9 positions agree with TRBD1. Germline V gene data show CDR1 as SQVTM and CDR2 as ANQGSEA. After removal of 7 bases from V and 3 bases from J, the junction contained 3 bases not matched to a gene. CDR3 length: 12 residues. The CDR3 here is CSGGQGDYGYTF. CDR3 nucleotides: TGCAGCGGGGGACAGGGTGACTATGGCTACACCTTC.